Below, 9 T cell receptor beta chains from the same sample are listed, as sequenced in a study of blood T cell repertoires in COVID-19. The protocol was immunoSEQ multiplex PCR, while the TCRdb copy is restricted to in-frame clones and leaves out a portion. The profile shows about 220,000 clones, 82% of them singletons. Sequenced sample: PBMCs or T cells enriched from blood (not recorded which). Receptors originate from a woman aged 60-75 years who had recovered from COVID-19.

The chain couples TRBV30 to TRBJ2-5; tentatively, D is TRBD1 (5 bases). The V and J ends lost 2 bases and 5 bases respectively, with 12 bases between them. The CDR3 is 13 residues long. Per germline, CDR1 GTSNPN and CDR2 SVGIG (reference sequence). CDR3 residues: CAWSPRAGETQYF. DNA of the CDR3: TGTGCCTGGAGTCCCAGGGCAGGGGAGACCCAGTACTTC.

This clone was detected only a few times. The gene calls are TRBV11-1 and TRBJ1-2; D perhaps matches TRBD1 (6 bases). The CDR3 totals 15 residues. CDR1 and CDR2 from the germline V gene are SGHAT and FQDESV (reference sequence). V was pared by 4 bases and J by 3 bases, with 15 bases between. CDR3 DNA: TGTGCCAGCAGCTCCGCGACAGGACATTACTATGGCTACACCTTC. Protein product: CASSSATGHYYGYTF.

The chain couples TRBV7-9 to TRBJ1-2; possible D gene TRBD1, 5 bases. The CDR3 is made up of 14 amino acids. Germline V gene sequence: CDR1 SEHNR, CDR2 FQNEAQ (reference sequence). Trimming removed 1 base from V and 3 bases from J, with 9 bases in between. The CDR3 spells CASSLVGGDYGYTF. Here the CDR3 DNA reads TGTGCCAGCAGCTTAGTTGGGGGGGACTATGGCTACACCTTC.

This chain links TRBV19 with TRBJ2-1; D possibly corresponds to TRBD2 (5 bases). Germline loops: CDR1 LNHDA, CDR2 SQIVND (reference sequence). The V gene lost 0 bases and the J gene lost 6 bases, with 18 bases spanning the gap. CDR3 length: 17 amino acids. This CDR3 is CASSIDRPSRVRNEQFF. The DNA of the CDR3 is TGTGCCAGTAGTATAGACCGGCCTAGCCGGGTTCGCAATGAGCAGTTCTTC.

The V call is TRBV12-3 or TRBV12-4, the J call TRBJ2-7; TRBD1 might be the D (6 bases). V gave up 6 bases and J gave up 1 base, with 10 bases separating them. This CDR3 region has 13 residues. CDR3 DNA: TGTGCCAGCAGGCGAGGACAGTCCTACGAGCAGTACTTC. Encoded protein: CASRRGQSYEQYF.

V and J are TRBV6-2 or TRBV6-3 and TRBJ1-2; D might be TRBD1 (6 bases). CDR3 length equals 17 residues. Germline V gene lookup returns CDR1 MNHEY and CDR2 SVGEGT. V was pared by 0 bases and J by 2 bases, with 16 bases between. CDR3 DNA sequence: TGTGCCAGCAGTTACTCCTGGCAGGGACACTTCAACTATGGCTACACCTTC. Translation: CASSYSWQGHFNYGYTF.

The CDR3 loop is CASSSPGTVDEKLFF. The CDR3 DNA reads as TGTGCCAGCAGTTCCCCCGGGACAGTGGATGAAAAACTGTTTTTT. The chain employs TRBV6-5 and TRBJ1-4; 7 nucleotides match TRBD1. The junction had 8 bases not matched to a gene; V was cut back by 4 bases and J by 6 bases. CDR1 and CDR2 from the germline V gene are MNHEY and SVGAGI. The CDR3 length is 15 residues.

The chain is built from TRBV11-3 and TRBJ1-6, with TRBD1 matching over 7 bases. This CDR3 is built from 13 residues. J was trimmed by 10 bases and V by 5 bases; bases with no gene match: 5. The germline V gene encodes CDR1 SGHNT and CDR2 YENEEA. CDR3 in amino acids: CASSRDSNSPLHF. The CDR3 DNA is TGTGCCAGCAGCCGGGACAGTAACTCACCCCTCCACTTT.

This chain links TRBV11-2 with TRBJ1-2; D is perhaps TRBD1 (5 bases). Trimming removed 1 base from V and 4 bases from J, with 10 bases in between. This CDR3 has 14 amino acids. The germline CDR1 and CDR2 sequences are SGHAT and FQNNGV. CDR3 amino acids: CASSLGVGPYGYTF. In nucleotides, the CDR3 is TGTGCCAGCAGCTTAGGGGTGGGGCCCTATGGCTACACCTTC. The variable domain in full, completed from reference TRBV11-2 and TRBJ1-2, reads EAGVAQSPRYKIIEKRQSVAFWCNPISGHATLYWYQQILGQGPKLLIQFQNNGVVDDSQLPKDRFSAERLKGVDSTLKIQPAKLEDSAVYLCASSLGVGPYGYTFGSGTRLTVV.